The 23 T cell receptor beta chains presented below share a single source sample, sequenced in a study of identical twins' blood T cells. TCRdb analysed the 5' RACE reads with MiXCR anew, one entry per CDR3 protein. The sample comprises 400,000 or so distinct CDR3 sequences, over 25% of which are singletons, and about 6% rests with the top ten. The sequenced sample consisted of PBMCs. The source is a woman between 18 and 49 years old in good health.

V is TRBV6-2 or TRBV6-3 and J is TRBJ2-3, with a possible D match to TRBD2 (6 bases). V was cut by 8 bases and J by 5 bases, with 17 bases left in between. CDR1 and CDR2 from the germline V gene are MNHEY and SVGEGT. The CDR3 has 14 residues. The CDR3 nucleotides read TGTGCCAGCTCACCGGGACTCACGGAAGATACGCAGTATTTT. Amino acids: CASSPGLTEDTQYF.

The rearrangement links TRBV29-1 to TRBJ1-3; D remains ambiguous. Germline V gives CDR1 SQVTM, CDR2 ANQGSEA. The CDR3 is 13 residues long. V lost 3 bases, J lost 3 bases, and 9 bases lay in between. The CDR3 DNA sequence: TGCAGCGTTGAGGAGGTTGTTGGAAACACCATATATTTT. Translation: CSVEEVVGNTIYF.

The chain links TRBV20-1 to TRBJ1-5, with 8 bases lining up with TRBD1. The CDR3 has 14 residues. The germline V gene has CDR1 DFQATT and CDR2 SNEGSKA (reference sequence). V was pared by 6 bases and J by 6 bases, with 10 bases of the junction left unmatched. The DNA of the CDR3 is TGCAGTGCCCGAGGACAGGGAGTGACTCAGCCCCAGCATTTT. Protein sequence: CSARGQGVTQPQHF.

On this clonotype itself: This could be a read error, since a much larger clone is one nucleotide away. The chain links TRBV2 to TRBJ1-4; D is unresolved. The CDR3 has 13 amino acids. The V end lost 10 bases, the J end lost 7 bases, and 16 bases lay between the germline ends. Germline V lookup: CDR1 SNHLY, CDR2 FYNNEI. CDR3 protein: CATSAGRGEKLFF. The CDR3 DNA is TGTGCCACCTCGGCGGGGAGAGGTGAAAAACTGTTTTTT.

The chain carries TRBV27 and TRBJ1-1; TRBD1 might be the D (6 bases). Germline V lookup: CDR1 MNHEY, CDR2 SMNVEV (reference sequence). This CDR3 is 15 amino acids long. V was pared by 10 bases and J by 2 bases, with 20 bases between. Here the CDR3 DNA reads TGTGCCACTCAGGGGCAGGGGATAGGCAACACTGAAGCTTTCTTT. Its translation: CATQGQGIGNTEAFF.

This chain connects TRBV20-1 to TRBJ2-1; D gene uncertain. CDR1 and CDR2 (germline): DFQATT, SNEGSKA (reference sequence). The CDR3 spans 14 residues. V was cut by 6 bases and J by 1 base, with 13 bases left in between. This CDR3 is CSAGDFDSYNEQFF. CDR3 DNA: TGCAGTGCCGGCGACTTTGATTCCTACAATGAGCAGTTCTTC.

Concerning this clonotype: This may come from a read error, since a much larger clone is one base off. The chain has TRBV6-4 and TRBJ2-1, with D unclear. The CDR3 extends over 14 amino acids. The germline V gene has CDR1 MRHNA and CDR2 SNTAGT. The DNA of the CDR3 is TGTGCCAGCAGCGCCGGGTTGCCCTACAATGAGCGGTTCTTC. Translating it yields CASSAGLPYNERFF.

This clonotype was seen more than once but under ten times. The CDR3 spells CASSRGSSYNEQFF. CDR3 DNA sequence: TGTGCCAGCAGCCGCGGTAGCTCCTACAATGAGCAGTTCTTC. The chain couples TRBV25-1 to TRBJ2-1, with no clear D. This CDR3 contains 14 residues. V gave up 6 bases and J gave up 0 bases, with 9 bases separating them. CDR1 and CDR2 from the germline V gene are MGHDK and SYGVNS.

This clonotype was detected ten times or more. The chain uses TRBV6-5 and TRBJ1-2; no firm D call. This CDR3 contains 13 residues. Germline CDR1 and CDR2: MNHEY and SVGAGI. The germline V and J ends were trimmed by 3 bases and 3 bases, with 8 bases remaining between them. The CDR3 spells CASSYTGYYGYTF. The CDR3 DNA is TGTGCCAGCAGTTATACGGGGTACTATGGCTACACCTTC.

By sample share, this clonotype is medium-sized. This rearrangement joins TRBV18 to TRBJ1-1, with D possibly being TRBD1 (5 bases). This CDR3 comprises 15 residues. V lost 3 bases and J lost 3, with 14 bases in between. In germline, CDR1 is KGHSH, CDR2 LQKENI. CDR3 DNA sequence: TGTGCCAGCTCACCGCTCAGGGTTCGGGACACTGAAGCTTTCTTT. Translated: CASSPLRVRDTEAFF.

The gene calls are TRBV19 and TRBJ1-1; 7 bases agree with TRBD1. The CDR3 spans 14 residues. V shed 6 bases, J shed 1 base, and the junction held 5 bases outside the gene matches. Germline assignment: CDR1 LNHDA and CDR2 SQIVND (reference sequence). The CDR3 region has the DNA TGTGCCAGTAGACCCAAGGGGGCGAACACTGAAGCTTTCTTT. Its translation: CASRPKGANTEAFF.

The chain is built from TRBV6-1 and TRBJ2-3; D ambiguous. Germline-derived CDR1 and CDR2 are MNHNS and SASEGT. The V gene lost 8 bases and the J gene lost 4 bases, with 7 bases spanning the gap. CDR3 size: 11 residues. CDR3 DNA: TGTGCCAGCGGGCGTCCAGATACGCAGTATTTT. This encodes CASGRPDTQYF.

This chain joins TRBV2 and TRBJ1-5; D possibly corresponds to TRBD1 (6 bases). In germline, CDR1 is SNHLY, CDR2 FYNNEI. V was shortened by 4 bases and J by 1 base, with 17 bases between the two germline ends. This CDR3 contains 17 residues. CDR3 DNA sequence: TGTGCCAGCAGTGTCATCTCAGGGGAGGGGAGCAATCAGCCCCAGCATTTT. Its translation is CASSVISGEGSNQPQHF.

The chain couples TRBV2 to TRBJ1-2; maybe TRBD1 (5 bases). The CDR3 spans 15 residues. Trimming left V 5 bases short and J 3 bases short, with 16 bases between. Germline lookup yields CDR1 SNHLY and CDR2 FYNNEI. The CDR3, as DNA: TGTGCCAGCAGTCCTATAGACAGTCGCGACTATGGCTACACCTTC. It codes for CASSPIDSRDYGYTF.

V is TRBV9 and J is TRBJ2-7; D gene uncertain. The CDR3 contains 13 residues. Deletions cut 2 bases from V and 7 bases from J, with 13 bases between. Per the germline V gene, CDR1 is SGDLS and CDR2 is YYNGEE. The DNA for the CDR3 is TGTGCCAGCAGCGTGGGCGCGGAACAGGAGCAGTACTTC. As protein: CASSVGAEQEQYF.

This chain joins TRBV5-1 and TRBJ1-1, with 7 positions matching TRBD1. The germline CDR1 and CDR2 sequences are SGHRS and YFSETQ. V shed 3 bases and J 3 bases; nucleotides not matched to a gene: 5. CDR3 size: 14 residues. In nucleotides, the CDR3 is TGCGCCAGCAGCTGGCTCAGGGGGGACACTGAAGCTTTCTTT. Translated, it gives CASSWLRGDTEAFF.

Points on this clonotype: At one end, the junction sequence differs from germline, possibly due to a read error. The V call is TRBV7-8, the J call TRBJ1-1, with D possibly being TRBD1 (5 bases). This CDR3 is 13 amino acids long. Germline V gene lookup returns CDR1 SGHVS and CDR2 FQNEAQ. The CDR3 is CASSLVQGTGAFF. The CDR3 DNA reads as TGTGCCAGCAGCTTAGTGCAGGGAACTGGAGCTTTCTTT.

The chain couples TRBV7-2 to TRBJ2-1, with a tentative D call TRBD2 (6 bases). The CDR3 sequence is 16 residues long. V lost 3 bases, J lost 7 bases, and 19 bases lay in between. Germline V gene data show CDR1 as SGHTA and CDR2 as FQGNSA. The CDR3 is CASSLPRDPGGNEQFF. The DNA for the CDR3 is TGTGCCAGCAGCTTGCCCCGGGATCCTGGGGGGAATGAGCAGTTCTTC.

This clonotype was detected a few times. The chain uses TRBV12-3 or TRBV12-4 and TRBJ2-1; D is ambiguous. The CDR3 has 11 amino acids. Between the trimmed V and J ends, which lost 7 bases and 10 bases, there was a span of 11 bases. The CDR3 is CASIGIREQFF. CDR3 coding DNA: TGTGCCAGCATTGGGATTCGGGAGCAGTTCTTC.

The DNA of the CDR3 is TGCAGCGTTGAAGATCGGACCAGCGTAACACACTCGCGGGTCAGCTACACCTTC. This codes for CSVEDRTSVTHSRVSYTF. This chain uses TRBV29-1 with TRBJ1-2; D ambiguous. The CDR3 is 18 amino acids. Trimming pared 0 bases from V and 9 bases from J, leaving 29 bases between. Germline V gives CDR1 SQVTM, CDR2 ANQGSEA.

The genes are TRBV18 and TRBJ2-1; D gene uncertain. Trimming took off 1 base at V and 9 bases at J, with 13 bases between the two ends. The length of the CDR3 is 14 residues. Per the germline V gene, CDR1 is KGHSH and CDR2 is LQKENI. The CDR3 region is CASSPRLEVTEQFF. DNA of the CDR3: TGTGCCAGCTCACCACGTCTCGAGGTTACTGAGCAGTTCTTC.

On this clonotype: The junction departs from the called germline gene at one end, perhaps through a read error. The chain employs TRBV6-2 or TRBV6-3 and TRBJ1-5; D unresolved. The germline V gene encodes CDR1 MNHEY and CDR2 SVGEGT. The CDR3 sequence is 15 residues long. The CDR3 region has the DNA TGTGCCAGCTGTTACTTCATAGGGAGCAATCAGCCCCAGCATTTT. Translating it yields CASCYFIGSNQPQHF.

The chain links TRBV7-9 to TRBJ2-1; no clear D. Germline assignment: CDR1 SEHNR and CDR2 FQNEAQ (reference sequence). This CDR3 is built from 15 residues. V dropped 1 base and J dropped 5 bases, with 12 bases sitting between them. This CDR3 reads CASSLGTQHDNEQFF. For the CDR3, the DNA is TGTGCCAGCAGCTTAGGGACGCAGCATGACAATGAGCAGTTCTTC.